What follows are 20 T cell receptor beta chains derived from one specimen sequenced in a study of human T cells and chemical hapten exposure. TCRdb analysed the RACE reads with MiXCR anew, one entry per CDR3 protein. Of some 62,000 distinct CDR3 sequences in the sample, approximately 10% are singletons; the top ten hold approximately 2.4%. Sample time point: patch test 3, about 24 weeks after DPC sensitization. The treatment was: therapeutic diphenylcyclopropenone sensitization with weekly scalp DPC. The starting material was whole blood, obtained in connection with sensitization to the hapten diphenylcyclopropenone (DPC). These TCRs come from a woman younger than 45 with alopecia areata. Some clones in this sample may be carry-over from other donors' samples.

V and J are TRBV28 and TRBJ2-6; D unclear. Per the germline V gene, CDR1 is MDHEN and CDR2 is SYDVKM. This CDR3 comprises 13 residues. V was clipped by 4 bases and J by 1 base, with 2 bases between them. Written as DNA, the CDR3 is TGTGCCAGCAGTTCGTCTGGGGCCAACGTCCTGACTTTC. It encodes CASSSSGANVLTF.

In this sample, this clonotype turned up many times. V gene TRBV4-1 combines with J gene TRBJ1-5; D remains ambiguous. Trimming left V 0 bases short and J 5 bases short, with 17 bases between. Germline loops: CDR1 MGHRA, CDR2 YSYEKL. The CDR3 loop spans 17 amino acids. CDR3 loop: CASSQDRGFSDDQPQHF. CDR3 DNA sequence: TGCGCCAGCAGCCAAGATAGAGGGTTCAGCGATGATCAGCCCCAGCATTTT.

This clonotype appeared many times. This chain links TRBV7-8 with TRBJ2-5, with 7 nucleotides matching TRBD1. The trim removed 5 bases at V and 2 bases at J, leaving 5 bases unmatched. Germline-derived CDR1 and CDR2 are SGHVS and FQNEAQ. The CDR3 spans 14 residues. The CDR3 DNA is TGTGCCAGCAGCAGGACAGGCAGACAAGAGACCCAGTACTTC. Its translation: CASSRTGRQETQYF.

This clonotype was counted a few times. The chain joins TRBV11-2 to TRBJ1-1; 7 positions agree with TRBD1. This CDR3 has 13 amino acids. J was trimmed by 6 bases and V by 2 bases; bases with no gene match: 3. Germline assignment: CDR1 SGHAT and CDR2 FQNNGV. The CDR3 region is CASSLIGGPEAFF. Here the CDR3 DNA reads TGTGCCAGCAGCTTAATAGGGGGCCCTGAAGCTTTCTTT. Complete variable domain (other parts from reference TRBV11-2 and TRBJ1-1): EAGVAQSPRYKIIEKRQSVAFWCNPISGHATLYWYQQILGQGPKLLIQFQNNGVVDDSQLPKDRFSAERLKGVDSTLKIQPAKLEDSAVYLCASSLIGGPEAFFGQGTRLTVV.

The chain employs TRBV29-1 and TRBJ1-1; TRBD1 agrees at 10 bases. The CDR3 spans 11 residues. Germline CDR1 SQVTM, CDR2 ANQGSEA. Unmatched junction bases numbered 0, after V lost 7 bases and J lost 4 bases. For the CDR3, the DNA is TGCAGCGGGACAGGGGGCACTGAAGCTTTCTTT. Protein: CSGTGGTEAFF.

This clonotype was recorded many times. The gene calls are TRBV2 and TRBJ2-3; 7 nucleotides line up with TRBD2. Germline V gene lookup returns CDR1 SNHLY and CDR2 FYNNEI. The CDR3 is 14 amino acids. J was trimmed by 4 bases and V by 9 bases; bases with no gene match: 10. The CDR3 loop reads CASTDPGGADTQYF. As DNA, the CDR3 is TGTGCCAGTACCGACCCGGGAGGCGCAGATACGCAGTATTTT.

This clonotype was detected many times. The CDR3 nucleotides are TGTGCCAGCAGCCAACAGGGACGGGCTTTCTTT. Protein: CASSQQGRAFF. The genes are TRBV14 and TRBJ1-1; D is possibly TRBD1 (5 bases). There are 11 residues in the CDR3. Deletions cut 2 bases from V and 11 bases from J, with 9 bases between. Germline loops: CDR1 SGHDN, CDR2 FVKESK.

This clonotype has at least ten counts. The genes are TRBV12-3 or TRBV12-4 and TRBJ1-2, with TRBD1 matching over 7 bases. Trimming removed 5 bases from V and 3 bases from J; junction bases left unmatched: 3. The CDR3 extends over 13 amino acids. CDR3 nucleotide sequence: TGTGCCAGCAGTCGACAGGGATACTATGGCTACACCTTC. It translates to CASSRQGYYGYTF.

J is TRBJ1-2 and V is TRBV30, with a weak D call TRBD1 (6 bases). There are 12 residues in the CDR3. Trimming shortened V by 3 bases and J by 11 bases, and 16 bases separated the two germline ends. Germline V gene lookup returns CDR1 GTSNPN and CDR2 SVGIG (reference sequence). This CDR3 is CAWRQQDSGYTF. As DNA, the CDR3 is TGTGCCTGGAGGCAACAGGACAGTGGTTACACCTTC.

This clonotype was seen repeatedly, ten times or more. This chain connects TRBV28 to TRBJ1-3; 7 bases are a match to TRBD1. Germline loops: CDR1 MDHEN, CDR2 SYDVKM. Trimming at V came to 6 bases and at J to 0 bases, leaving 5 bases not matched to a gene. This CDR3 region has 15 residues. This CDR3 is CASRGQTVSGNTIYF. DNA for the CDR3: TGTGCCAGCAGGGGACAGACCGTCTCTGGAAACACCATATATTTT.

The gene calls are TRBV4-1 and TRBJ2-2, with no clear D. Germline V gives CDR1 MGHRA, CDR2 YSYEKL. This CDR3 region has 14 residues. Trimming stripped 3 bases from V and 2 bases from J, with 7 bases between. CDR3 in amino acids: CASSHTSNTGELFF. DNA for the CDR3: TGCGCCAGCAGCCACACGTCCAACACCGGGGAGCTGTTTTTT.

The rearrangement links TRBV18 to TRBJ2-1; D gene uncertain. The CDR3 sequence is 13 residues long. Germline-derived CDR1 and CDR2 are KGHSH and LQKENI. Trimming took off 3 bases at V and 6 bases at J, with 9 bases between the two ends. In nucleotides, the CDR3 is TGTGCCAGCTCACCGGACGGGTTCAATGAGCAGTTCTTC. It translates to CASSPDGFNEQFF.

The chain combines TRBV11-3 with TRBJ2-7; maybe TRBD1 (6 bases). The germline V gene encodes CDR1 SGHNT and CDR2 YENEEA. Trimming cost V 3 bases and J 3 bases, with 21 bases left between them. The CDR3 consists of 17 residues. The CDR3, as DNA: TGTGCCAGCAGCTTGTCAGCGTCGGGACACGGGTACTACGAGCAGTACTTC. Its protein product is CASSLSASGHGYYEQYF.

This clonotype has more than one count but fewer than ten. The gene calls are TRBV4-1 and TRBJ2-6; no reliable D call. The germline gives CDR1 MGHRA, CDR2 YSYEKL. The length of the CDR3 is 17 residues. Trimming took off 0 bases at V and 3 bases at J, with 12 bases between the two ends. The CDR3 DNA reads as TGCGCCAGCAGCCAAGAGATAGGGCCAGGTGGGGCCAACGTCCTGACTTTC. It yields the protein CASSQEIGPGGANVLTF.

This clonotype occurred a few times. This CDR3 reads CAWSFRDRGHQPQHF. CDR3 coding DNA: TGTGCCTGGAGTTTCCGGGACAGGGGGCACCAGCCCCAGCATTTT. The chain recombines TRBV30 with TRBJ1-5; 12 bases agree with TRBD1. After removal of 2 bases from V and 7 bases from J, the junction contained 6 bases not matched to a gene. CDR3 length: 15 residues. The germline gives CDR1 GTSNPN, CDR2 SVGIG (reference sequence).

This clonotype showed up just a few times. The chain is built from TRBV28 and TRBJ1-2; D is unresolved. In germline, CDR1 is MDHEN, CDR2 SYDVKM. The CDR3 sequence is 15 residues long. Trimming took off 1 base at V and 4 bases at J, with 13 bases between the two ends. The CDR3 is CASSLSQLRGYGYTF. CDR3 DNA: TGTGCCAGCAGTTTATCCCAGCTCCGGGGCTATGGCTACACCTTC.

This clonotype was observed a handful of times. The chain links TRBV11-2 to TRBJ1-3; 8 bases map to TRBD1. From germline, CDR1 is SGHAT and CDR2 FQNNGV. The junction had 2 bases not matched to a gene; V was cut back by 5 bases and J by 5 bases. The CDR3 has 13 amino acids. DNA of the CDR3: TGTGCCAGCAGCCCAGGGGGCAGAAACACCATATATTTT. Encoded protein: CASSPGGRNTIYF.

This clonotype has more than one count but fewer than ten. The CDR3 nucleotides are TGCGCCAGCAGCCGTGTGGGCGCGTACGTCGCTTTCTTT. It is translated as CASSRVGAYVAFF. The chain carries TRBV4-1 and TRBJ1-1; unclear D gene. Germline V gene data show CDR1 as MGHRA and CDR2 as YSYEKL. The V end was cut by 4 bases, the J end by 11 bases, with 17 bases between. This CDR3 is built from 13 residues.

Many counts were recorded for this clonotype. This chain connects TRBV29-1 to TRBJ1-1, with D possibly TRBD1 on 5 matching bases. The germline V gene encodes CDR1 SQVTM and CDR2 ANQGSEA. The CDR3 is 12 amino acids. V was shortened by 2 bases and J by 5 bases, with 9 bases between the two germline ends. The CDR3 DNA is TGCAGCGTTGAAAATGGGGGTACTGAAGCTTTCTTT. Protein sequence: CSVENGGTEAFF.

This clonotype was seen more than once but under ten times. The chain recombines TRBV20-1 with TRBJ1-2, with D unresolved. Germline lookup yields CDR1 DFQATT and CDR2 SNEGSKA (reference sequence). CDR3 length equals 13 residues. V lost 7 bases and J lost 1, with 13 bases in between. The CDR3 spells CSVSRGNNYGYTF. The DNA of the CDR3 is TGCAGTGTTTCGAGAGGAAATAACTATGGCTACACCTTC.